Presented here are 4 T cell receptor beta chains from one specimen sequenced in a study of T cell clonality in common variable immunodeficiency. Profiling relied on immunoSEQ multiplex PCR, and the TCRdb table lists in-frame clones only, not all of them. The repertoire consists of 40,000 to 45,000 clones, none detected only once. Sequences were obtained from peripheral blood mononuclear cells. These receptor sequences come from a person aged 18 to 75 in good health.

The table lists this clone with many counts. The read ends 3 residues before the CDR3 terminus; that terminus is restored from the germline J gene. The chain has TRBV2 and TRBJ1-3, with D unclear. V was pared by 4 bases and J by 7 bases, with 14 bases between. The germline V gene has CDR1 SNHLY and CDR2 FYNNEI. CDR3 length: 14 amino acids. The CDR3 spells CASSAQGSRNTIYF. CDR3 DNA (partial): TGTGCCAGCAGTGCTCAAGGGTCTCGGAACACC.

This clone was observed at least ten times. Read data end 3 residues before the CDR3 end; the end is taken from the germline J gene. This chain links TRBV5-1 with TRBJ2-3; tentative D call: TRBD2 (6 bases). Germline V CDR1 and CDR2: SGHRS, YFSETQ. CDR3 length: 15 residues. V was shortened by 4 bases and J by 2 bases, with 14 bases between the two germline ends. The CDR3 loop is CASSGGTSHTDTQYF. The DNA read from the CDR3 is TGCGCCAGCAGCGGCGGGACTTCGCACACAGATACG.

This clone was seen at least ten times. The missing CDR3 end, 3 residues past where the read stops, is filled in from the germline J gene. V gene TRBV20-1 combines with J gene TRBJ1-2; D not certain. This CDR3 has 14 residues. V lost 6 bases and J 2 bases, leaving 16 bases between the germline ends. Per germline, CDR1 DFQATT and CDR2 SNEGSKA (reference sequence). The CDR3 reads CSAPSEDSNYGYTF. The covered CDR3 bases are TGCAGTGCCCCATCAGAAGATAGCAACTATGGC.

This clone has at least ten counts. Its ends do not fully match the called genes, so a read error is possible. The read terminates 3 residues ahead of where the CDR3 ends, so the germline J gene completes it. V gene TRBV10-1 combines with J gene TRBJ2-3; D possibly matches TRBD1 or TRBD2 (6 bases each). Germline V lookup: CDR1 WNHNN, CDR2 SYGVQD (reference sequence). The CDR3 runs 14 residues. CDR3 bases read: TGCGCCAGCAGTGATGCGGGACGGACAGATCCG. Amino acid sequence: CASSDAGRTDP. The whole CDR3 sequence is CASSDAGRTDPQYF.